This entry is about one TCR beta chain. From germline, CDR1 is LGHNA and CDR2 YSLEER. The germline V and J ends were trimmed by 4 bases and 5 bases, with 10 bases remaining between them. The CDR3 contains 13 residues. Treatment specified: oral pan-JAK inhibitor, 5-10 mg twice daily. Extraction of RNA preceded its reverse transcription into cDNA, which served as the sequencing template. Some clones are missing from TCRdb's copy, which holds only in-frame ones; the method was immunoSEQ multiplex PCR. The table has 160,000 or so clones, roughly 65% seen once. The sample belongs to a study of CD8+ T cells in alopecia areata.

The input for sequencing was CD4+ T cells sorted from blood, taken at week 4, from a patient treated with tofacitinib. The chain uses TRBV4-3 and TRBJ2-3; no reliable D call. The TCR comes from a human donor with alopecia areata. Here the CDR3 DNA reads TGCGCCAGCAGCCCCTCGGTGTTAGATACGCAGTATTTT. It translates to CASSPSVLDTQYF.